The rows below give T cell receptor beta chains drawn from one sample of a study of cytomegalovirus exposure and HLA in healthy donors. Sequencing was performed with immunoSEQ multiplex PCR; in TCRdb, only in-frame clones are kept and a portion is missing. The sample consists of about 120,000 clones, around 90% of them appearing once. The sample taken for sequencing was PBMCs. The receptors were gathered from a woman between 18 and 29 years old in good health and CMV-seronegative. The CDR3 runs from the conserved cysteine through the conserved F or W. A D gene is named only where the DNA matches it firmly. Size is stated for part of the rows, as once, few or many counts, or as a class when the clone is expanded.

clone size: -; V gene: TRBV7-2; D gene: -; J gene: TRBJ1-2; CDR3 DNA: TGTGCCAGCAGCTTAAAGACAGGAGATAACTATGGCTACACCTTC; CDR3 protein: CASSLKTGDNYGYTF
clone size: -; V gene: TRBV4-2; D gene: TRBD2; J gene: TRBJ2-2; CDR3 DNA: TGTGCCAGCAGCCAAGATCTAGCGGGAGCGGACACCGGGGAGCTGTTTTTT; CDR3 protein: CASSQDLAGADTGELFF
clone size: -; V gene: TRBV19; D gene: -; J gene: TRBJ1-1; CDR3 DNA: TGTGCCAGTAGTAACTCCCCGAACACTGAAGCTTTCTTT; CDR3 protein: CASSNSPNTEAFF
clone size: -; V gene: TRBV6-1; D gene: TRBD1; J gene: TRBJ1-2; CDR3 DNA: TGTGCCAGCAGTAACGACAGGGGGCCCTATGGCTACACCTTC; CDR3 protein: CASSNDRGPYGYTF
clone size: -; V gene: TRBV5-6; D gene: -; J gene: TRBJ1-5; CDR3 DNA: TGTGCCAGCAGCAAGCACAGAGATAGCAATCAGCCCCAGCATTTT; CDR3 protein: CASSKHRDSNQPQHF
clone size: -; V gene: TRBV11-2; D gene: -; J gene: TRBJ2-7; CDR3 DNA: TGTGCCAGCAGCTTACTGTCTCCAGCGGGCGAGCAGTACTTC; CDR3 protein: CASSLLSPAGEQYF
clone size: -; V gene: TRBV11-3; D gene: TRBD2; J gene: TRBJ2-1; CDR3 DNA: TGTGCCAGCAGCTTAGGGGGCGGGGGTGTTTACAATGAGCAGTTCTTC; CDR3 protein: CASSLGGGGVYNEQFF
clone size: -; V gene: TRBV13; D gene: TRBD2; J gene: TRBJ2-1; CDR3 DNA: TGTGCCAGCAGCTTAGTACCGCTAGCGGGAGATAACAATGAGCAGTTCTTC; CDR3 protein: CASSLVPLAGDNNEQFF
clone size: -; V gene: TRBV14; D gene: -; J gene: TRBJ2-3; CDR3 DNA: TGTGCCAGCAGTTTCCTAGATTGGGGCACAGATACGCAGTATTTT; CDR3 protein: CASSFLDWGTDTQYF
clone size: -; V gene: TRBV28; D gene: TRBD2; J gene: TRBJ2-7; CDR3 DNA: TGTGCCAGTCGGACGGGAGGGTCCTACGAGCAGTACTTC; CDR3 protein: CASRTGGSYEQYF
clone size: few; V gene: TRBV7-9; D gene: -; J gene: TRBJ2-2; CDR3 DNA: TGTGCCAGCAGCCCTGACACCGGGGAGCTGTTTTTT; CDR3 protein: CASSPDTGELFF
clone size: -; V gene: TRBV2; D gene: TRBD1; J gene: TRBJ2-7; CDR3 DNA: TGTGCCAGCAGTGGATTACAGGGGCGGCACGAGCAGTACTTC; CDR3 protein: CASSGLQGRHEQYF
clone size: -; V gene: TRBV6-4; D gene: -; J gene: TRBJ2-1; CDR3 DNA: TGTGCCAGCAGTGACTCGGCGCGGACAATCAATGAGCAGTTCTTC; CDR3 protein: CASSDSARTINEQFF
clone size: once; V gene: TRBV7-8; D gene: TRBD1; J gene: TRBJ2-5; CDR3 DNA: TGTGCCAGCAGCCCCCGTCGACAGGGCGGTGAGACCCAGTACTTC; CDR3 protein: CASSPRRQGGETQYF
clone size: -; V gene: TRBV4-3; D gene: TRBD2; J gene: TRBJ2-7; CDR3 DNA: TGCGCCAGCAGCCAGGACCGGACTAGCTTCCACGAGCAGTACTTC; CDR3 protein: CASSQDRTSFHEQYF
clone size: -; V gene: TRBV7-5; D gene: -; J gene: TRBJ2-2; CDR3 DNA: TGTGCCAGAAGCTTAAACACGCTAGCGGGGCCCACCGGGGAGCTGTTTTTT; CDR3 protein: CARSLNTLAGPTGELFF
clone size: -; V gene: TRBV27; D gene: -; J gene: TRBJ1-4; CDR3 DNA: TGTGCCAGCAGTCCGACCGGGACTCCAAATGAAAAACTGTTTTTT; CDR3 protein: CASSPTGTPNEKLFF
clone size: -; V gene: TRBV4-1; D gene: -; J gene: TRBJ1-2; CDR3 DNA: TGCGCCAGCAGCCAAGATCGTCGGTCCGAGATCAATGGCTACACCTTC; CDR3 protein: CASSQDRRSEINGYTF
clone size: -; V gene: TRBV9; D gene: -; J gene: TRBJ2-7; CDR3 DNA: TGTGCCAGCAGCGTAGCCGCGGCACCCTACGAGCAGTACTTC; CDR3 protein: CASSVAAAPYEQYF
clone size: -; V gene: TRBV7-9; D gene: TRBD2; J gene: TRBJ2-3; CDR3 DNA: TGTGCCAGCAGCCTCACCCTAGCGGGGAAAGATACGCAGTATTTT; CDR3 protein: CASSLTLAGKDTQYF
clone size: -; V gene: TRBV13; D gene: TRBD2; J gene: TRBJ2-7; CDR3 DNA: TGTGCCAGCAGCCTCGGACTAGCGGACTCCTACGAGCAGTACTTC; CDR3 protein: CASSLGLADSYEQYF
clone size: -; V gene: TRBV5-4; D gene: -; J gene: TRBJ2-1; CDR3 DNA: TGTGCCAGCGCTGGGGGCGGGAGTTCCTACAATGAGCAGTTCTTC; CDR3 protein: CASAGGGSSYNEQFF
clone size: -; V gene: TRBV28; D gene: TRBD1; J gene: TRBJ1-4; CDR3 DNA: TGTGCCACCGTAGCAGGGGGCCCCCGTAATGAAAAACTGTTTTTT; CDR3 protein: CATVAGGPRNEKLFF
clone size: -; V gene: TRBV4-1; D gene: -; J gene: TRBJ1-2; CDR3 DNA: TGCGCCAGCAGCCAAGAAAGACAGTCATATGGCTACACCTTC; CDR3 protein: CASSQERQSYGYTF
clone size: -; V gene: TRBV4-1; D gene: -; J gene: TRBJ2-2; CDR3 DNA: TGCGCCAGCAGCCAAGGATTTACAGGCAGAGGGGAGCTGTTTTTT; CDR3 protein: CASSQGFTGRGELFF
clone size: -; V gene: TRBV30; D gene: -; J gene: TRBJ1-2; CDR3 DNA: TGTGCCTGGAGAGAGATTGGCCCGGGACTCCTCAAGCTAGGCTACACCTTC; CDR3 protein: CAWREIGPGLLKLGYTF
clone size: -; V gene: TRBV27; D gene: TRBD2; J gene: TRBJ2-3; CDR3 DNA: TGTGCCAGCAGTTTAGACTCTTTATCAGCGGGAGACACAGATACGCAGTATTTT; CDR3 protein: CASSLDSLSAGDTDTQYF
clone size: -; V gene: TRBV7-2; D gene: -; J gene: TRBJ2-3; CDR3 DNA: TGTGCCAGCAGCCTAGGAGCAGATACGCAGTATTTT; CDR3 protein: CASSLGADTQYF
clone size: -; V gene: TRBV27; D gene: -; J gene: TRBJ2-7; CDR3 DNA: TGTGCCAGCAGGAGATTACAGGGCTACGAGCAGTACTTC; CDR3 protein: CASRRLQGYEQYF
clone size: -; V gene: TRBV11-3; D gene: -; J gene: TRBJ2-7; CDR3 DNA: TGTGCCAGCAGCATTACACCAACCTACGAGCAGTACTTC; CDR3 protein: CASSITPTYEQYF
clone size: -; V gene: TRBV7-9; D gene: -; J gene: TRBJ1-1; CDR3 DNA: TGTGCCAGCAGCTTAAACTGGGGGCGAGGTGAAGCTTTCTTT; CDR3 protein: CASSLNWGRGEAFF
clone size: -; V gene: TRBV11-3; D gene: TRBD2; J gene: TRBJ2-1; CDR3 DNA: TGTGCCAGCAGCCAGGGACTAGCGGGAGCATTCTCCTACAATGAGCAGTTCTTC; CDR3 protein: CASSQGLAGAFSYNEQFF
clone size: -; V gene: TRBV10-1; D gene: -; J gene: TRBJ2-1; CDR3 DNA: TGCGCCAGCAGTGAGGCGGGTAGCTCCTACAATGAGCAGTTCTTC; CDR3 protein: CASSEAGSSYNEQFF
clone size: -; V gene: TRBV6-4; D gene: TRBD2; J gene: TRBJ2-3; CDR3 DNA: TGTGCCAGCAGTGACTCGAGCGGGGGGGCCCCAGATACGCAGTATTTT; CDR3 protein: CASSDSSGGAPDTQYF
clone size: -; V gene: TRBV2; D gene: TRBD2; J gene: TRBJ2-5; CDR3 DNA: TGTGCCAGCACCCGGGGGGGAGGTTCGACCCAGTACTTC; CDR3 protein: CASTRGGGSTQYF
clone size: -; V gene: TRBV7-2; D gene: -; J gene: TRBJ2-7; CDR3 DNA: TGTGCCAGCAGCTTAGAGGCGGCAGCATACCGGGAGCAGTACTTC; CDR3 protein: CASSLEAAAYREQYF
clone size: -; V gene: TRBV19; D gene: -; J gene: TRBJ2-2; CDR3 DNA: TGTGCCAGTAGGGTGGAGGGGGAGGGCCGAACCGGGGAGCTGTTTTTT; CDR3 protein: CASRVEGEGRTGELFF
clone size: -; V gene: TRBV13; D gene: TRBD1; J gene: TRBJ2-7; CDR3 DNA: TGTGCCAGCAGCTCCGGGACAGGATCCTACGAGCAGTACTTC; CDR3 protein: CASSSGTGSYEQYF
clone size: -; V gene: TRBV15; D gene: TRBD2; J gene: TRBJ2-6; CDR3 DNA: TGTGCCACCAGCAGAGATGGGAGGGCTGGGGCCAACGTCCTGACTTTC; CDR3 protein: CATSRDGRAGANVLTF
clone size: -; V gene: TRBV11-2; D gene: TRBD1; J gene: TRBJ1-3; CDR3 DNA: TGTGCCAGCAGCAGAAGACAGGGGCTCGGAAACACCATATATTTT; CDR3 protein: CASSRRQGLGNTIYF
clone size: -; V gene: TRBV6-5; D gene: -; J gene: TRBJ1-4; CDR3 DNA: TGTGCCAGCAGTCCAAGCGACGGGGGGAGCGAAAAACTGTTTTTT; CDR3 protein: CASSPSDGGSEKLFF
clone size: -; V gene: TRBV5-1; D gene: -; J gene: TRBJ1-1; CDR3 DNA: TGCGCCAGCAGCCCACCGACAGGTAGGAACACTGAAGCTTTCTTT; CDR3 protein: CASSPPTGRNTEAFF
clone size: -; V gene: TRBV28; D gene: TRBD1; J gene: TRBJ1-3; CDR3 DNA: TGTGCCAGCAGTTTAGCCCCGGCCAGGGGGTCTGGAAACACCATATATTTT; CDR3 protein: CASSLAPARGSGNTIYF
clone size: -; V gene: TRBV6-6; D gene: -; J gene: TRBJ1-4; CDR3 DNA: TGTGCCAGCATTAACCGGGACAACAATGAAAAACTGTTTTTT; CDR3 protein: CASINRDNNEKLFF
clone size: -; V gene: TRBV6-1; D gene: TRBD2; J gene: TRBJ2-7; CDR3 DNA: TGTGCCAGCAGCGGCGAGCGGGAGGTCTCCTACGAGCAGTACTTC; CDR3 protein: CASSGEREVSYEQYF
clone size: -; V gene: TRBV9; D gene: -; J gene: TRBJ1-5; CDR3 DNA: TGTGCCAGCAGCCTAGACGGGAATCAGCCCCAGCATTTT; CDR3 protein: CASSLDGNQPQHF
clone size: -; V gene: TRBV4-3; D gene: TRBD2; J gene: TRBJ2-1; CDR3 DNA: TGCGCCAGCAGCCAAGTTTTGGCTAGCGGATCCTACAATGAGCAGTTCTTC; CDR3 protein: CASSQVLASGSYNEQFF
clone size: -; V gene: TRBV2; D gene: -; J gene: TRBJ1-1; CDR3 DNA: TGTGCCAGCAGTGAAGGTAATGAAGCTTTCTTT; CDR3 protein: CASSEGNEAFF
clone size: -; V gene: TRBV9; D gene: -; J gene: TRBJ1-3; CDR3 DNA: TGTGCCAGCAGCGGGGGGGAAGACTCTGGAAACACCATATATTTT; CDR3 protein: CASSGGEDSGNTIYF
clone size: once; V gene: TRBV29-1; D gene: TRBD2; J gene: TRBJ2-3; CDR3 DNA: TGCAGCGTTGAGGGACTAGCGGCAGATACGCAGTATTTT; CDR3 protein: CSVEGLAADTQYF